These 11 T cell receptor beta chains originate from one sample sequenced in a study of shared clonotypes between healthy human individuals. Data came from immunoSEQ multiplex PCR; TCRdb stores just in-frame clones and leaves some out. The sample shows some 490,000 clones, around 80% of them seen only once. Sequencing used PBMCs. The source of these receptors is a woman in her thirties or forties in good health. Some clones in this sample may be carry-over from other donors' samples.

This clone was counted only a few times. The chain couples TRBV6-1 to TRBJ2-1, with 10 bases lining up with TRBD1. Germline V gene data show CDR1 as MNHNS and CDR2 as SASEGT. J lost 7 bases, V lost 8 bases, and 8 bases had no gene match. The CDR3 contains 14 residues. In DNA, the CDR3 is TGTGCCAGCGCCCGGGACAGGGGTTCAAATGAGCAGTTCTTC. As protein: CASARDRGSNEQFF.

The gene calls are TRBV7-2 and TRBJ2-3; no clear D gene. This CDR3 region has 13 residues. Trimming took off 5 bases at V and 5 bases at J, with 11 bases between the two ends. The germline CDR1 and CDR2 sequences are SGHTA and FQGNSA. The CDR3 DNA reads as TGTGCCAGCAGCCTGGGATGGAAAGATACGCAGTATTTT. Amino acids: CASSLGWKDTQYF.

This clone was observed a single time. This chain links TRBV5-1 with TRBJ2-7; the D call may be TRBD1 or TRBD2 (5 bases each). The CDR3 sequence is 13 residues long. Trimming took off 0 bases at V and 4 bases at J, with 8 bases between the two ends. Germline CDR1 is SGHRS and CDR2 is YFSETQ. The CDR3 sequence: CASSLDGGYEQYF. The CDR3 DNA follows: TGCGCCAGCAGCTTGGATGGGGGTTACGAGCAGTACTTC.

J is TRBJ1-3 and V is TRBV7-6; D not certain. The V gene lost 5 bases and the J gene lost 6 bases, with 11 bases spanning the gap. Looked up from germline, CDR1 is SGHVS and CDR2 is FNYEAQ. The CDR3 runs to 13 residues. The CDR3 DNA reads as TGTGCCAGCAGCCCTCCGGTCTCAAACACCATATATTTT. This translates into CASSPPVSNTIYF.

This clone was counted once. V gene TRBV5-4 combines with J gene TRBJ2-5, with 13 positions matching TRBD2. The CDR3 runs to 16 residues. Germline V lookup: CDR1 SGHNT, CDR2 YYREEE (reference sequence). V dropped 3 bases and J dropped 2; count of bases not matched to a gene: 4. CDR3 residues: CASSWTSGRRQETQYF. The DNA for the CDR3 is TGTGCCAGCAGCTGGACTAGCGGGAGACGGCAAGAGACCCAGTACTTC.

The chain recombines TRBV5-1 with TRBJ2-7, with 10 bases matching TRBD1. Germline V CDR1 and CDR2: SGHRS, YFSETQ. The CDR3 runs 14 residues. Trimming at V came to 8 bases and at J to 0 bases, leaving 5 bases not matched to a gene. The DNA of the CDR3 is TGCGCCAGTAGGACAGGGGGAAGCTCCTACGAGCAGTACTTC. This gives the protein CASRTGGSSYEQYF.

This chain connects TRBV30 to TRBJ2-7, with TRBD2 matching over 12 bases. The V gene end was trimmed by 3 bases and the J gene end by 6 bases; junction bases not matched to a gene: 6. The CDR3 runs 14 residues. The germline V gene encodes CDR1 GTSNPN and CDR2 SVGIG (reference sequence). The CDR3 sequence: CAWRTSGSWVEQYF. The CDR3 DNA is TGTGCCTGGAGGACTAGCGGGAGCTGGGTCGAGCAGTACTTC. The whole variable domain, filled in from reference TRBV30 and TRBJ2-7, reads SQTIHQWPATLVQPVGSPLSLECTVEGTSNPNLYWYRQAAGRGLQLLFYSVGIGQISSEVPQNLSASRPQDRQFILSSKKLLLSDSGFYLCAWRTSGSWVEQYFGPGTRLTVT.

The chain is built from TRBV15 and TRBJ1-2, with D unresolved. The V end was cut by 0 bases, the J end by 5 bases, with 7 bases between. Germline CDR1 is LNHNV and CDR2 is YYDKDF (reference sequence). CDR3 length: 13 residues. CDR3 sequence: CATSRDSSYGYTF. CDR3 nucleotide sequence: TGTGCCACCAGCAGAGACAGTTCTTATGGCTACACCTTC.

The rearrangement links TRBV30 to TRBJ2-7; D ambiguous. The ends were cut back, 0 bases at V and 1 base at J, with 7 bases in the middle. Germline V CDR1 and CDR2: GTSNPN, SVGIG (reference sequence). The CDR3 is 13 residues long. The CDR3 coding sequence is TGTGCCTGGAGTGTACTGGTTTCCTACGAGCAGTACTTC. This codes for CAWSVLVSYEQYF.

This sequence joins TRBV6-4 and TRBJ2-2, with TRBD2 matching 9 bases. The germline V gene has CDR1 MRHNA and CDR2 SNTAGT. Losses at the gene ends were 8 bases for V and 3 bases for J; bases not matched to a gene: 1. This CDR3 is built from 13 residues. The CDR3 DNA reads as TGTGCCAGCGCTAGCGGGGACACCGGGGAGCTGTTTTTT. It specifies CASASGDTGELFF.

The V call is TRBV7-8, the J call TRBJ2-5, with TRBD1 matching over 7 bases. Germline V gives CDR1 SGHVS, CDR2 FQNEAQ. V lost 5 bases and J lost 2; bases outside the gene matches: 8. The CDR3 runs 15 residues. CDR3 DNA sequence: TGTGCCAGCAGCCCATCCTCGGGACAGCAAGAGACCCAGTACTTC. Translated: CASSPSSGQQETQYF.